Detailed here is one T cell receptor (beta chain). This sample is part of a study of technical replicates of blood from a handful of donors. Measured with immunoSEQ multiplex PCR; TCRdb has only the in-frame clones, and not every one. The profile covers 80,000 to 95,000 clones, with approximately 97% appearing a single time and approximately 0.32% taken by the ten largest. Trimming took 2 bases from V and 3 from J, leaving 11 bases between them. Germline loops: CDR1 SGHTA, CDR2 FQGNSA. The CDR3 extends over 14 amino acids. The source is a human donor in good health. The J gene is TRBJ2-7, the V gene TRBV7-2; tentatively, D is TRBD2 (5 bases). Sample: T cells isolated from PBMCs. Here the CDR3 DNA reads TGTGCCAGCAGCTTACCCGGACTTGGCTACGAGCAGTACTTC. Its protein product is CASSLPGLGYEQYF.